This T cell receptor beta chain was recovered during a study of regulatory T cells in long-lasting Graves disease. Study conclusions and caveats: Small numbers of samples may have cut accuracy. TRBV28, TRBJ1-2 and TRBJ2-5 were favored in persistent disease.

From germline, CDR1 is SGDLS and CDR2 YYNGEE. V shed 3 bases and J shed 5 bases, with 8 bases lying between them. The CDR3 consists of 12 residues. This clonotype occurred a few times. The antigen is undetermined. Arm-PCR of CDR3 regions with iRepertoire HTBI primers generated TCR beta libraries. TCRdb redid the calling of the multiplex PCR reads with MiXCR, one entry per CDR3 protein. The sample lists around 500,000 distinct CDR3 sequences; 12% were seen once. Time point defined: newly diagnosed GD, antithyroid drugs for less than 3 months. PBMC-extracted RNA yielded the TCR library. The same sample was also used in a study of T cells in Graves' hyperthyroidism and ophthalmopathy.

The sample here was peripheral blood mononuclear cells (PBMCs), taken at new diagnosis, from a patient treated with antithyroid drugs. This rearrangement joins TRBV9 to TRBJ1-2; no clear D gene. This TCR was recovered from a woman aged 25 to 45 with Graves disease. DNA of the CDR3: TGTGCCAGCAGCGCACTGGAGTATGGCTACACCTTC. Protein: CASSALEYGYTF.